This TCR beta chain was profiled in a study of tumor and adjacent non-tumor tissue in lung cancer. The CDR3 loop spans 13 amino acids. V dropped 1 base and J dropped 9 bases, with 9 bases sitting between them. Looked up from germline, CDR1 is KGHDR and CDR2 is SFDVKD. Three rounds of nested PCR, following a modified ARM-PCR protocol, produced the TCRbeta library. MiXCR, applied by TCRdb to the multiplex PCR reads, yields one record per CDR3 protein. The repertoire holds about 85,000 distinct CDR3 sequences, with roughly 62% as singletons. The template was RNA from unsorted bulk tissue. The source is a man in his 70s with non-small cell lung cancer. The chain joins TRBV24-1 to TRBJ2-1; perhaps TRBD2 as D (5 bases). Source material: lung tumor tissue. The DNA of the CDR3 is TGTGCCACCAGTGATTTTTGGGCGGGTGAGCAGTTCTTC. As protein: CATSDFWAGEQFF.